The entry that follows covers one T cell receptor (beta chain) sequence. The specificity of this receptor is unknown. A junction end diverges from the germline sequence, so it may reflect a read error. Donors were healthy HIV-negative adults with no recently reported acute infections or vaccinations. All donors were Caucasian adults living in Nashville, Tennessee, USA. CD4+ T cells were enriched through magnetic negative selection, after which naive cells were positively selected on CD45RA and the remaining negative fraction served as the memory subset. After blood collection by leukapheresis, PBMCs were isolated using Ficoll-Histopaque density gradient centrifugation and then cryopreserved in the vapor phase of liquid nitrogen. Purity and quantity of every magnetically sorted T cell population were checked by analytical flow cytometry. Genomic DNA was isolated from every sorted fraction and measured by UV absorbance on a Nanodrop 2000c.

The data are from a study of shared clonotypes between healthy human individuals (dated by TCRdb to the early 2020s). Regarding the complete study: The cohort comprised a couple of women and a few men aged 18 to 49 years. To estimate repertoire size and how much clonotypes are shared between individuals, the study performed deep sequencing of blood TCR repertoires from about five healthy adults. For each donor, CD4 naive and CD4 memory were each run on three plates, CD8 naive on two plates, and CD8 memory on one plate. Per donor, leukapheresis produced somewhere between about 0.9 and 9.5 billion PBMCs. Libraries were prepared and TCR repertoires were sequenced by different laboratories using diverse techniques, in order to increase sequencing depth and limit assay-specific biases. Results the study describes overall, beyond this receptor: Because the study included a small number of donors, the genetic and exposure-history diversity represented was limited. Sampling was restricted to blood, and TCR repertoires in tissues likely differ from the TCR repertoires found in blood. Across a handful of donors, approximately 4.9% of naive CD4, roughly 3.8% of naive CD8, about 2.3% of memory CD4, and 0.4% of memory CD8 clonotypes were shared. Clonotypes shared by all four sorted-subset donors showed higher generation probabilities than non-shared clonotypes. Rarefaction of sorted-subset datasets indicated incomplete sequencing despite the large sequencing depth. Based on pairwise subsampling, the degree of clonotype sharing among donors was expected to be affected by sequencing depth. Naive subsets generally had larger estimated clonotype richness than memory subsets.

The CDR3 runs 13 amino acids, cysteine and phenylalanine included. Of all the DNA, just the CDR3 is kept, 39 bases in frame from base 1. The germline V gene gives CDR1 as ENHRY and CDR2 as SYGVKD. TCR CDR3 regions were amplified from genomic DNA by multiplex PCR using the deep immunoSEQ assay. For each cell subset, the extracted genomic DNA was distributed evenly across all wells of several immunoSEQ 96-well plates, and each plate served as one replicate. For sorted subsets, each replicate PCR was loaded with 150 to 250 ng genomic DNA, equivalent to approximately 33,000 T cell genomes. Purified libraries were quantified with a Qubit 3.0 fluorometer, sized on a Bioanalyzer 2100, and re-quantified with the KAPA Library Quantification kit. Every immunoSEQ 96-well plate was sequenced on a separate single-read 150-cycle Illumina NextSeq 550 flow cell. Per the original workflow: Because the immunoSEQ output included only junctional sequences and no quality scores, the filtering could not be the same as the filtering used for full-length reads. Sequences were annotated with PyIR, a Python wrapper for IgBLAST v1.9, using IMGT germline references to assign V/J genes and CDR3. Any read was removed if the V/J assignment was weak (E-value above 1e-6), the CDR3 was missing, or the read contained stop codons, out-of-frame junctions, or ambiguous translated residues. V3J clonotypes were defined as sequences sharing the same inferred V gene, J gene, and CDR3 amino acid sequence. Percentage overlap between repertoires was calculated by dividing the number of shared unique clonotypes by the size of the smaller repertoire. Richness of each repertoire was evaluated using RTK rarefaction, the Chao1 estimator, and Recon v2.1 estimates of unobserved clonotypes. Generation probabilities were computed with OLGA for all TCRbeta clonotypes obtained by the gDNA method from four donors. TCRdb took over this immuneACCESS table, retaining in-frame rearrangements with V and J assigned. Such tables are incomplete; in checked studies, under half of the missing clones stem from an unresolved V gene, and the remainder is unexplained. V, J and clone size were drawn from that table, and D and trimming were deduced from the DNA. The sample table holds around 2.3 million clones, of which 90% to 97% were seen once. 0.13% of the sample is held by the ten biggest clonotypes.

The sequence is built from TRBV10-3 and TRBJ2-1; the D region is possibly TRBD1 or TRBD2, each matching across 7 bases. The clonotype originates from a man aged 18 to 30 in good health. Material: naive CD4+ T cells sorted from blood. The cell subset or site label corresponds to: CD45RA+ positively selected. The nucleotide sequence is TGTGCCGTCAGGGGGGAGGGATACAATGAGCAGTTCTTC. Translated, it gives CAVRGEGYNEQFF.